The 3 T cell receptor beta chains below all came from one sample that was sequenced in a study of blood T cell repertoires in COVID-19 (TCRdb year 2020). The protocol used for the library was the immunoSEQ multiplex PCR assay. This immuneACCESS table, as held by TCRdb, lists in-frame sequences with V and J called but not all clones. Of the missing ones, under half trace to an unresolved V gene in checked studies; the others have no known cause. This sample has about 370,000 clones in its table, and around 90% of those were observed once. Approximately 3% of the sample belongs to the ten largest clones. The source material was peripheral blood. The receptor source for this set is a woman in her 30s with COVID-19, enrolled during active disease.

The CDR3 coding sequence is TGTGCCAGCAGTGGGGGGGGACGGGACAAAAACATTCAGTACTTC. Protein: CASSGGGRDKNIQYF. The chain links TRBV2 to TRBJ2-4; TRBD2 matches 7 bases. CDR1 and CDR2 from the germline V gene are SNHLY and FYNNEI. CDR3 length: 15 residues. The ends lost 4 bases at V and 3 bases at J; junction bases unmatched: 6.

The chain links TRBV6-2 or TRBV6-3 to TRBJ2-6; 9 bases are shared with TRBD1. Unmatched junction bases numbered 7, after V lost 4 bases and J lost 0 bases. The CDR3 sequence is 18 residues long. CDR1 and CDR2 from the germline V gene are MNHEY and SVGEGT. The DNA of the CDR3 is TGTGCCAGCAGTTCCCTGGGACAGGGTTCCTCTGGGGCCAACGTCCTGACTTTC. Translation gives CASSSLGQGSSGANVLTF.

This clone was counted a few times. The chain carries TRBV3-1 (or the pseudogene TRBV3-2) and TRBJ2-1; 8 bases align to TRBD1. In germline, CDR1 is LGHDT, CDR2 YNNKEL (reference sequence). The V segment lost 1 base and the J segment 4 bases; nucleotides outside the gene matches: 9. This CDR3 contains 17 residues. Written as DNA, the CDR3 is TGTGCCAGCAGCCAAGGGATGTTCAGGGGGCGGTACAATGAGCAGTTCTTC. This codes for CASSQGMFRGRYNEQFF.